This TCR beta chain was profiled in a study of tissue T cells after allogeneic stem cell transplantation. As to this clone: What it binds is unknown. Mouse gene names apply. Read data end 1 residue before the CDR3 end; the end is taken from the germline J gene.

Study-level findings and limits: Alloreactivity or antigen specificity of tissue TCRs was not determined; some clones might be host cells. Anatomically similar tissues had similar TCR repertoires within each patient.

TCRdb keeps only in-frame clones here, not all; method: immunoSEQ multiplex PCR. The profile shows about 48,000 clones, over 70% of them singletons. CDR1 and CDR2 from the germline V gene are LGHNA and YNLKQL (reference sequence). The V and J ends lost 0 bases and 1 base, in that order; junction bases with no gene match: 6. The CDR3 sequence is 17 residues long. The receptor's source is a pool of C57BL/6 mice in good health. Input material: sorted cells pooled from one or two spleens. The chain has TRBV5 and TRBJ2-3, with 8 bases matching TRBD2. The CDR3 sequence: CASSQDGGGQGAETLYF. CDR3 DNA (partial): TGTGCCAGCAGCCAAGATGGGGGGGGGCAAGGTGCAGAAACGCTGTAT.